The table lists the clone carrying this T cell receptor (beta chain) with many counts. Its target is not known. The source material, RNA transcripts, was used to amplify TCR beta CDR3 regions. Using the HTBI primer set, a first-round RT-PCR was run on the TCR CDR3. MiXCR was run by TCRdb on the multiplex PCR reads, yielding one entry per CDR3 protein. The sample yields 750,000 to 900,000 distinct CDR3 sequences, over 35% seen once. This entry is derived from a study of T cells in Graves' hyperthyroidism and ophthalmopathy. Study conclusions and caveats: Most thyroid clonotypes that were expanded above 0.001 also turned up in blood.

This CDR3 has 13 residues. Per the germline V gene, CDR1 is SGHRS and CDR2 is YFSETQ. V was trimmed by 0 bases and J by 4 bases, leaving 7 bases between them. Thyroid ultrasound and orbital computed tomography, with clinical symptoms and serum thyroxine and TRAb, informed diagnoses. Each 10 ml fresh peripheral blood draw supplied the PBMCs. The chain joins TRBV5-1 to TRBJ1-1; the D is unclear. The sample consisted of blood. The origin of this receptor is a man between 18 and 29 years old with Graves' hyperthyroidism. The CDR3 region is CASSLDSVTEAFF. The DNA for the CDR3 is TGCGCCAGCAGCTTGGATTCGGTCACTGAAGCTTTCTTT.